Below are 3 T cell receptor beta chains sequenced from a single sample in a study of T cell changes during pregnancy in multiple sclerosis. Some clones are missing from TCRdb's copy, which holds only in-frame ones; the method was immunoSEQ multiplex PCR. The sample has around 64,000 clones; about 90% are singletons. Sequencing was performed on CD4+ T cells from peripheral blood mononuclear cells, taken after pregnancy. The receptors shown here come from a female donor with multiple sclerosis, enrolled in a pregnancy study.

The chain combines TRBV27 with TRBJ2-7; 7 bases agree with TRBD2. The V segment lost 2 bases and the J segment 6 bases; nucleotides outside the gene matches: 10. Per germline, CDR1 MNHEY and CDR2 SMNVEV (reference sequence). The CDR3 has 15 residues. The CDR3 sequence: CASSLMGGRDREQYF. In DNA form, the CDR3 reads TGTGCCAGCAGTTTAATGGGCGGGAGAGATCGCGAGCAGTACTTC.

V is TRBV4-1 and J is TRBJ1-2; TRBD1 is a possible D gene (5 bases). Germline V gene data show CDR1 as MGHRA and CDR2 as YSYEKL. Trimming took off 1 base at V and 3 bases at J, with 12 bases between the two ends. The CDR3 loop spans 15 amino acids. As DNA, the CDR3 is TGCGCCAGCAGCCAAGGCGGAGGGGTGGACTATGGCTACACCTTC. It is translated as CASSQGGGVDYGYTF.

This rearrangement joins TRBV28 to TRBJ2-1; TRBD2 matches at 11 bases. Germline V gene sequence: CDR1 MDHEN, CDR2 SYDVKM. J lost 5 bases, V lost 1 base, and 7 bases had no gene match. The CDR3 extends over 17 amino acids. The CDR3 loop reads CASSLFTSGSIHNEQFF. The CDR3 DNA is TGTGCCAGCAGTTTATTTACTAGCGGGAGTATACACAATGAGCAGTTCTTC.